This note documents a single T cell receptor beta chain sequence. Its antigen is currently unknown. One entry per CDR3 protein, called by TCRdb with MiXCR from the RT-PCR reads. The sample has roughly 4,200 distinct CDR3 sequences; about 85% are singletons. Trimming pared 7 bases from V and 2 bases from J, leaving 10 bases between. The CDR3 totals 13 residues. Germline V gives CDR1 SGHAT, CDR2 FQDESV (reference sequence). This record comes from a study of yellow fever vaccine responses in identical twins. Study-level findings and limits: Twins' vaccine T cell response reportedly gave the appearance of partial convergence and partial personalization.

The sequencing used T cells from blood (PBMCs), unsorted or a sorted subset (not recorded which), collected before or after yellow fever vaccination (not recorded which). The receptor was isolated from a young woman who received the yellow fever vaccine. This chain joins TRBV11-1 and TRBJ2-3; D is perhaps TRBD1 (6 bases). CDR3 in amino acids: CASNRENTDTQYF. The CDR3 bases are TGTGCCAGCAACAGGGAGAACACAGATACGCAGTATTTT.